The clone carrying this TCR beta chain was seen at least ten times. What it recognizes is unknown. The time point: pre-sensitization, week 0. Regarding treatment: therapeutic diphenylcyclopropenone sensitization with weekly scalp DPC. This sample was included in a study of human T cells and chemical hapten exposure. Each cDNA molecule in the library carried unique molecular identifiers. The authors' processing: Counts of TCRs in each sample centred on a median of roughly 89,000 and extended from around 25,000 to 690,000. TCRdb re-derived calls from the RACE reads in MiXCR, one entry per CDR3 protein. TCRdb, not the authors, supplied the V and J calls. The sample has about 89,000 distinct CDR3 sequences; roughly 10% are singletons. The CDR3 has 16 amino acids. Study results and limitations: TCRs whose frequency exceeded 1 in 1000 remained the same following DPC sensitization.

The gene calls are TRBV21-1 and TRBJ2-2. TRBV21-1 is recorded as a pseudogene. Sequenced material: whole blood, taken in connection with sensitization to the hapten diphenylcyclopropenone (DPC). The sequence derives from a woman aged 60-70 years with alopecia areata. Some clones in this sample may be carry-over from other donors' samples. The CDR3 reads CASSKENGQNTGELFF. In DNA, the CDR3 is TGTGCCAGCAGCAAAGAGAACGGGCAGAACACCGGGGAGCTGTTTTTT.